This is a list of T cell receptor beta chains from one sample in a study of radiotherapy plus CTLA-4 blockade in lung cancer. Clones were sequenced by immunoSEQ multiplex PCR, and TCRdb holds only the in-frame ones, with some missing. Found here are 45,000 to 75,000 clones, around 80% of them singletons; the top ten hold roughly 4%. The starting material was peripheral blood, obtained from a patient treated with radiotherapy plus ipilimumab. Receptor source: a human donor with non-small cell lung cancer who had a partial response to radiotherapy plus ipilimumab. The CDR3 runs from the conserved cysteine through the conserved F or W. The D gene is left open where the match is weak. Not all rows give a size; the values are once, few, many and, for expanded clones, a class.

CDR3aa	CDR3nt	abundance	d_gene	j_gene	v_gene
CASSSLPSPLHF	TGTGCCAGCAGTTCCCTTCCCTCACCCCTCCACTTT	.	.	TRBJ1-6	TRBV27
CASSLEGRTGQETQYF	TGTGCCAGCAGCTTAGAGGGGCGGACAGGTCAAGAGACCCAGTACTTC	.	TRBD1	TRBJ2-5	TRBV11-2
CATSRGRQETQYF	TGTGCCACCAGCAGAGGCAGACAAGAGACCCAGTACTTC	.	.	TRBJ2-5	TRBV15
CASSEGGVHRGNSNEQFF	TGTGCCAGCAGTGAAGGGGGAGTTCACAGGGGGAATAGCAATGAGCAGTTCTTC	.	TRBD1	TRBJ2-1	TRBV6-1
CASSIGGGFQETQYF	TGTGCCAGTAGTATAGGGGGAGGATTCCAAGAGACCCAGTACTTC	.	.	TRBJ2-5	TRBV19
CAWSRLAGSSTDTQYF	TGTGCCTGGAGTCGCCTGGCGGGGAGTAGCACAGATACGCAGTATTTT	.	.	TRBJ2-3	TRBV30
CASSPAGGSTDTQYF	TGTGCCAGCAGCCCAGCGGGGGGGAGCACAGATACGCAGTATTTT	.	TRBD2	TRBJ2-3	TRBV7-3
CAWSVSRTGNYNSPLHF	TGTGCCTGGAGTGTATCCCGGACAGGAAACTATAATTCACCCCTCCACTTT	.	TRBD1	TRBJ1-6	TRBV30
CASSFLDPRDNEQFF	TGCGCCAGCAGCTTCCTAGATCCCAGGGACAATGAGCAGTTCTTC	.	.	TRBJ2-1	TRBV5-1
CASSLSSTDTQYF	TGTGCCAGCAGCTTATCAAGCACAGATACGCAGTATTTT	.	.	TRBJ2-3	TRBV7-8
CASSLVGAGELFF	TGTGCCAGCAGCTTAGTCGGGGCCGGGGAGCTGTTTTTT	.	.	TRBJ2-2	TRBV7-8
CASSPRQGVITGELFF	TGTGCCAGTAGTCCTCGGCAGGGCGTGATCACCGGGGAGCTGTTTTTT	.	.	TRBJ2-2	TRBV19
CASSVGGETQYF	TGTGCCAGCAGTGTCGGGGGTGAGACCCAGTACTTC	.	.	TRBJ2-5	TRBV6-6
CASSLGGLSSYNEQFF	TGCGCCAGCAGCTTGGGGGGCCTTAGCTCCTACAATGAGCAGTTCTTC	.	.	TRBJ2-1	TRBV5-1
CAWSGGQGREKLFF	TGTGCCTGGAGTGGAGGACAGGGTAGGGAAAAACTGTTTTTT	.	TRBD1	TRBJ1-4	TRBV30
CASSVAGGTYEQYF	TGTGCCAGTAGTGTCGCAGGGGGGACCTACGAGCAGTACTTC	.	.	TRBJ2-7	TRBV19
CATKGQNYGYTF	TGTGCCACCAAGGGACAGAACTATGGCTACACCTTC	.	TRBD1	TRBJ1-2	TRBV25-1
CSVETGGMTKNIQYF	TGCAGCGTAGAAACAGGGGGTATGACCAAAAACATTCAGTACTTC	.	TRBD1	TRBJ2-4	TRBV29-1
CASSLVPGGGGELFF	TGTGCCAGCAGCTTAGTCCCAGGGGGTGGAGGGGAGCTGTTTTTT	.	TRBD1	TRBJ2-2	TRBV7-2
CASRPSSSYNSPLHF	TGTGCCAGTCGTCCTAGCAGCTCCTATAATTCACCCCTCCACTTT	.	.	TRBJ1-6	TRBV28
CASSPPSRYEQYF	TGTGCCAGCTCACCACCGTCCCGCTACGAGCAGTACTTC	.	.	TRBJ2-7	TRBV18
CSVEGTSGGATDTQYF	TGCAGCGTTGAAGGGACTAGCGGGGGGGCTACAGATACGCAGTATTTT	few	TRBD2	TRBJ2-3	TRBV29-1
CASGFLPGQGTQYF	TGTGCTAGTGGTTTTCTTCCGGGACAGGGGACGCAGTATTTT	.	TRBD1	TRBJ2-3	TRBV12-5
CSVDSPSTDTQYF	TGCAGCGTAGACAGCCCTAGCACAGATACGCAGTATTTT	.	.	TRBJ2-3	TRBV29-1
CASSLGRLNSPLHF	TGTGCCAGCAGCTTAGGGCGGTTAAATTCACCCCTCCACTTT	.	.	TRBJ1-6	TRBV7-2
CASRMEAGRSNQPQHF	TGTGCCAGCAGGATGGAAGCGGGACGGAGTAATCAGCCCCAGCATTTT	once	.	TRBJ1-5	TRBV2
CASSPLGANTRGTEAFF	TGTGCCAGCAGCCCCTTGGGGGCAAACACTCGGGGTACTGAAGCTTTCTTT	once	.	TRBJ1-1	TRBV13
CASSVDRGSNQPQHF	TGTGCCAGCAGTGTTGACAGGGGGAGCAATCAGCCCCAGCATTTT	few	TRBD1	TRBJ1-5	TRBV6-1
CASSLEGRGMTEAFF	TGCGCCAGCAGCTTGGAGGGTCGGGGGATGACTGAAGCTTTCTTT	.	.	TRBJ1-1	TRBV5-1
CASRFTGTGYEQYF	TGTGCCAGCAGATTCACCGGGACAGGCTACGAGCAGTACTTC	.	TRBD1	TRBJ2-7	TRBV6-5
CSAVPGHEAFF	TGCAGTGCTGTGCCGGGACATGAAGCTTTCTTT	.	.	TRBJ1-1	TRBV20-1
CASSVYGQGAGGTDTQYF	TGTGCCAGCAGCGTCTACGGGCAGGGAGCAGGGGGCACAGATACGCAGTATTTT	.	.	TRBJ2-3	TRBV9
CASSSRQGSGYTF	TGTGCCAGCAGTTCCCGACAGGGTTCGGGCTACACCTTC	.	TRBD1	TRBJ1-2	TRBV7-9
CASRFLDRTDEQYF	TGTGCCAGCAGATTCCTGGACAGGACGGATGAGCAGTACTTC	.	TRBD1	TRBJ2-7	TRBV6-6
CASSGTNYGYTF	TGTGCCAGTAGTGGCACTAACTATGGCTACACCTTC	.	.	TRBJ1-2	TRBV19
CASSEALGGYGYTF	TGTGCCAGCAGTGAAGCGCTGGGGGGCTATGGCTACACCTTC	.	.	TRBJ1-2	TRBV2
CASSFRQGTNEKLFF	TGTGCCAGCAGTTTCCGACAGGGCACTAATGAAAAACTGTTTTTT	.	TRBD1	TRBJ1-4	TRBV6-5
CASRSRPRGGYTF	TGTGCCAGCAGATCCCGGCCCCGAGGGGGCTACACCTTC	.	.	TRBJ1-2	TRBV2
CASSEDGTWDRFYEQYF	TGTGCCAGCAGTGAAGACGGAACGTGGGACAGATTCTACGAGCAGTACTTC	.	TRBD1	TRBJ2-7	TRBV2
CASSLTASTDTQYF	TGCGCCAGCAGTCTGACAGCTAGCACAGATACGCAGTATTTT	.	.	TRBJ2-3	TRBV5-1
CASEGQVPGEPQHF	TGTGCCAGTGAGGGACAGGTGCCTGGGGAGCCCCAGCATTTT	.	TRBD1	TRBJ1-5	TRBV19
CASSSTSHTDTQYF	TGTGCCAGCAGCTCGACTAGCCACACAGATACGCAGTATTTT	.	TRBD2	TRBJ2-3	TRBV6-6
CASSSEDTGNTEAFF	TGTGCCAGCAGCTCAGAAGACACAGGGAACACTGAAGCTTTCTTT	.	.	TRBJ1-1	TRBV4-2
CASSLAPGGAGSGNTIYF	TGTGCCAGCAGCTTGGCCCCAGGGGGCGCGGGATCTGGAAACACCATATATTTT	.	TRBD1	TRBJ1-3	TRBV5-5
CASLEGGGRETQYF	TGTGCCAGCCTGGAGGGGGGGGGCAGAGAGACCCAGTACTTC	.	.	TRBJ2-5	TRBV25-1
CASSKEGNSYEQYF	TGTGCCAGCAGTAAGGAGGGAAACTCCTACGAGCAGTACTTC	.	.	TRBJ2-7	TRBV6-4
CASSQAGGRETQYF	TGCGCCAGCAGCCAAGCGGGGGGCCGGGAGACCCAGTACTTC	.	TRBD2	TRBJ2-5	TRBV5-1
CASSQDRFTAPEAFF	TGCGCCAGCAGCCAAGATCGGTTCACCGCCCCTGAAGCTTTCTTT	.	.	TRBJ1-1	TRBV4-3
CASSFSGTGPYEQYF	TGCGCCAGCAGCTTCAGCGGGACAGGGCCCTACGAGCAGTACTTC	.	TRBD1	TRBJ2-7	TRBV5-1
CASSQVQFGQGAKNTEAFF	TGTGCCAGCAGCCAAGTCCAATTCGGGCAGGGGGCGAAGAACACTGAAGCTTTCTTT	once	TRBD1	TRBJ1-1	TRBV4-2
CASSLSIGTSYEQYF	TGTGCCAGCAGTTTATCGATCGGGACTTCCTACGAGCAGTACTTC	.	.	TRBJ2-7	TRBV27
CASSSGVLYGYTF	TGTGCCAGCAGTTCCGGTGTGCTCTATGGCTACACCTTC	.	.	TRBJ1-2	TRBV28
CASSQEASGGPAFF	TGCGCCAGCAGCCAAGAAGCTAGCGGGGGGCCCGCGTTCTTC	.	TRBD2	TRBJ2-1	TRBV4-3
CASSSDRVIGTEAFF	TGCGCCAGCAGCTCAGACAGGGTTATCGGCACTGAAGCTTTCTTT	.	TRBD1	TRBJ1-1	TRBV5-1
CASSERRGVTDTQYF	TGTGCCAGCAGTGAAAGGCGGGGGGTCACAGATACGCAGTATTTT	.	TRBD2	TRBJ2-3	TRBV6-1
CATLRPGVNTEAFF	TGTGCCACCCTCCGGCCCGGGGTGAACACTGAAGCTTTCTTT	.	.	TRBJ1-1	TRBV6-5